What follows describes a single TCR beta chain. Antigen unknown. This sample is drawn from a study of cytomegalovirus exposure and HLA in healthy donors. Study-level findings and limits: The study designated 150 or so TCR beta chains cytomegalovirus-associated. An analysis that came later showed most CMV-associated TCR beta chains appearing HLA-restricted. Through in vitro validation, three CMV-associated chains were shown to be specific for CMV antigens. In a later analysis, at a false discovery rate of 0.05, roughly 16,000 TCR beta sequences matched HLA alleles.

The length of the CDR3 is 18 residues. In germline, CDR1 is SGHRS, CDR2 YFSETQ. V lost 2 bases and J 1 base, leaving 21 bases between the germline ends. It was with 60 Vbeta and 13 Jbeta primers that the PCR ran. Here immunoSEQ multiplex PCR was the method, and the copy in TCRdb shows in-frame clones only, minus some. The data hold some 150,000 clones, with 80% observed a single time. The clonotype originates from a young man in good health and CMV-seronegative. The chain recombines TRBV5-1 with TRBJ1-1; D remains unclear. The sequencing input was PBMCs. For the CDR3, the DNA is TGCGCCAGCAGCTTACGAAGTTTTTTGCGGGAATGGAACACTGAAGCTTTCTTT. Protein: CASSLRSFLREWNTEAFF.